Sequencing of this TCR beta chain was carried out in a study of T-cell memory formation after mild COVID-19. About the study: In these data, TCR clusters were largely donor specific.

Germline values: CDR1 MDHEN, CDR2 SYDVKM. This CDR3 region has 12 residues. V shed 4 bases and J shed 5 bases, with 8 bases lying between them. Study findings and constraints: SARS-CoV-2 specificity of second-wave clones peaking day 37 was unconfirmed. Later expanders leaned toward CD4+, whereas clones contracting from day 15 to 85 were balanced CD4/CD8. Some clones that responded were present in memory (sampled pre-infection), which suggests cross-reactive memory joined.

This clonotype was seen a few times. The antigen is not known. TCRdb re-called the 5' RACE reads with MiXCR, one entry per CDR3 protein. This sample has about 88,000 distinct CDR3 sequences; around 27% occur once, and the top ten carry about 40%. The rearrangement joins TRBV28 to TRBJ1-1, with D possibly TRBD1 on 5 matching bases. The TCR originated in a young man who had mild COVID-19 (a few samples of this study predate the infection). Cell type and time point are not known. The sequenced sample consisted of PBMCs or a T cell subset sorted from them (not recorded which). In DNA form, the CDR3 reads TGTGCCAGCAGTTCGGGGGGGACTGAAGCTTTCTTT. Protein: CASSSGGTEAFF.